This T cell receptor (beta chain) appears in the sequencing data of a study of tissue T cells after allogeneic stem cell transplantation. TCRdb keeps only in-frame clones here, not all; method: immunoSEQ multiplex PCR. The sample has around 10,000 clones, around two fifths seen once. As concerns this clone: Its antigen is still unknown. Genes here carry mouse names. The read is 1 residue too short to cover the CDR3 end, so that end is filled in from the germline J gene.

Overall study findings and caveats: Some tissue clones might be persisting host cells; their alloreactivity or antigen specificity was not determined. TCR repertoires tracked anatomic similarity, regardless of disease or transplant status. The patient cohort was small and clinically heterogeneous, with limited sampling depth.

Time point defined: mouse harvest day 7 after allogeneic transplant. Mouse grafts combined 10^7 T-cell-depleted bone marrow cells with 10^6 splenic CD5+ T cells. B6 (H2b) cells into BALB/c (H2d) mice; tissues taken at day 7 or 14. The CDR3 runs 14 residues. The J segment lost 2 bases and the V segment lost 4 bases, leaving 3 bases of the junction unmatched. Germline CDR1 reads SNHLY; CDR2 reads FYNGKV (reference sequence). The TCR was taken from a female BALB/c mouse given C57BL/6 T cells with graft-versus-host disease after an allogeneic hematopoietic cell transplant. The V and J genes are TRBV3 and TRBJ2-4; 7 nucleotides line up with TRBD1. The specimen was skin. The CDR3 loop is CASSSTGVQNTLYF. The part of the CDR3 DNA that was read is TGTGCCAGCAGCTCTACAGGGGTTCAAAACACCTTGTAC.